This T cell receptor beta chain was retrieved from a study of cytomegalovirus exposure and HLA in healthy donors. Study-wide findings and caveats: Some V segments, TRBV6-2 and TRBV6-3 among them, were indistinguishable and were therefore excluded. Listed as cytomegalovirus-associated were 150 or so TCR beta chains. It was reported that the classifier diagnosed cytomegalovirus status with high specificity and sensitivity in both the original and validation cohorts.

About this clone itself: Its antigen remains unidentified.

The CDR3 runs to 15 residues. Germline V gene data show CDR1 as SGHNT and CDR2 as YENEEA. The trim removed 2 bases at V and 3 bases at J, leaving 7 bases unmatched. The PCR ran on 60 Vbeta and 13 Jbeta primers. Here immunoSEQ multiplex PCR was the method, and the copy in TCRdb shows in-frame clones only, minus some. The table lists approximately 100,000 clones. The chain uses TRBV11-3 and TRBJ2-7, with 7 bases that match TRBD1. Sample: PBMCs. This TCR was sampled from a man aged 45-60 years in good health and CMV-seropositive. This CDR3 reads CASSLSLGDSYEQYF. In nucleotides, the CDR3 is TGTGCCAGCAGCTTATCGTTGGGGGACAGCTACGAGCAGTACTTC. Based on the CDR3 plus reference TRBV11-3 and TRBJ2-7, the full variable domain is EAGVVQSPRYKIIEKKQPVAFWCNPISGHNTLYWYLQNLGQGPELLIRYENEEAVDDSQLPKDRFSAERLKGVDSTLKIQPAELGDSAVYLCASSLSLGDSYEQYFGPGTRLTVT.